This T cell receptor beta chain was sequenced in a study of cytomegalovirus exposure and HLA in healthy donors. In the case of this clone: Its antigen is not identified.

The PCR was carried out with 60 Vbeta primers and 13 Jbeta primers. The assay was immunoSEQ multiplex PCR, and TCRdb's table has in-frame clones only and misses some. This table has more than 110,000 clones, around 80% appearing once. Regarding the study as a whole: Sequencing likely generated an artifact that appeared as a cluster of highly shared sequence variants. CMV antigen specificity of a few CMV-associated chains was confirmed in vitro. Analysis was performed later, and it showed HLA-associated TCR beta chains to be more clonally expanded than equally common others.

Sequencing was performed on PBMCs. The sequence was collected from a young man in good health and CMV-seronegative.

CDR3 residues: CASSQGPEAFF. In DNA form, the CDR3 reads TGCGCCAGCAGCCAAGGGCCTGAAGCTTTCTTT. The chain employs TRBV4-1 and TRBJ1-1; D unresolved. The CDR3 covers 11 residues. V lost 1 base, J lost 6 bases, and 3 bases lay in between. Germline V CDR1 and CDR2: MGHRA, YSYEKL.